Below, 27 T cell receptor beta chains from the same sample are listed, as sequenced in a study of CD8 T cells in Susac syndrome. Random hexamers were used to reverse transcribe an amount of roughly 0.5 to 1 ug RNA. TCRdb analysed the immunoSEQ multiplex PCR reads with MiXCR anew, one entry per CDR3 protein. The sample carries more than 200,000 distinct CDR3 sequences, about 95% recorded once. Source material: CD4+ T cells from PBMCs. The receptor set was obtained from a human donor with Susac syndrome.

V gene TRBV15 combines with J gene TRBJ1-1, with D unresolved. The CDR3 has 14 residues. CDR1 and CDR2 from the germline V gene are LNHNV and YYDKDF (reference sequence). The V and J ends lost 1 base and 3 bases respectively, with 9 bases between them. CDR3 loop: CATSRALGDTEAFF. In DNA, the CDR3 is TGTGCCACCAGCAGAGCCCTCGGGGACACTGAAGCTTTCTTT.

The CDR3 region is CSARDSLYNSPLHF. DNA of the CDR3: TGCAGTGCTAGGGACAGCCTGTATAATTCACCCCTCCACTTT. The chain recombines TRBV20-1 with TRBJ1-6, with a weak D call TRBD1 (6 bases). The CDR3 contains 14 residues. The V gene lost 3 bases and the J gene lost 4 bases, with 10 bases spanning the gap. Germline lookup yields CDR1 DFQATT and CDR2 SNEGSKA (reference sequence).

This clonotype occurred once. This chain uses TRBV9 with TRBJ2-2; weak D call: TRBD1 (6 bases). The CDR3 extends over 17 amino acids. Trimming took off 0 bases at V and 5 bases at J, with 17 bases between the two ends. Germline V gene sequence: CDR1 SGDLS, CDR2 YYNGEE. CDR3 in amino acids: CASSVASARGNTGELFF. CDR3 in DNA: TGTGCCAGCAGCGTAGCATCGGCCAGGGGAAATACCGGGGAGCTGTTTTTT.

Written as DNA, the CDR3 is TGTGCCAGCAGTCCCGGGGGGGGAGGACCCCTCCACTTT. Translation gives CASSPGGGGPLHF. The chain has TRBV7-2 and TRBJ1-6, with a possible D match to TRBD1 (5 bases). The germline V gene has CDR1 SGHTA and CDR2 FQGNSA. The V gene lost 6 bases and the J gene lost 12 bases, with 15 bases spanning the gap. There are 13 residues in the CDR3.

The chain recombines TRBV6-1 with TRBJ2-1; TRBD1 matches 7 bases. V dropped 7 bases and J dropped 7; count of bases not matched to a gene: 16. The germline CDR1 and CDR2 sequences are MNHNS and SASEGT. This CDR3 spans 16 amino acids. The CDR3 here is CASKGSETGVWNEQFF. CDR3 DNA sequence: TGTGCCAGCAAGGGTTCGGAAACAGGGGTTTGGAATGAGCAGTTCTTC.

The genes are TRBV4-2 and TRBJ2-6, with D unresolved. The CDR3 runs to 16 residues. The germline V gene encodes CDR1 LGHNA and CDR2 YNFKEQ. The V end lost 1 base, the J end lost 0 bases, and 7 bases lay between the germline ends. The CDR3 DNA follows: TGTGCCAGCAGCCAAGCCGGGTCCTCTGGGGCCAACGTCCTGACTTTC. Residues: CASSQAGSSGANVLTF.

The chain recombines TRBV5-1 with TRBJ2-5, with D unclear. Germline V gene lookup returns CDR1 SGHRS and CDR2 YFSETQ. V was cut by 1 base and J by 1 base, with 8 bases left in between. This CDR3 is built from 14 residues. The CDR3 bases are TGCGCCAGCAGCTTGAGTCAGCTCCAAGAGACCCAGTACTTC. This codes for CASSLSQLQETQYF.

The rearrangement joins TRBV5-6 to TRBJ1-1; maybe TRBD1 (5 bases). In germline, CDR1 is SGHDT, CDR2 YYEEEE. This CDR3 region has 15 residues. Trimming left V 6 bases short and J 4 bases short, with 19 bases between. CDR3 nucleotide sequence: TGTGCCAGCAAATCACCTGGGGGAATCGGCACTGAAGCTTTCTTT. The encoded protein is CASKSPGGIGTEAFF.

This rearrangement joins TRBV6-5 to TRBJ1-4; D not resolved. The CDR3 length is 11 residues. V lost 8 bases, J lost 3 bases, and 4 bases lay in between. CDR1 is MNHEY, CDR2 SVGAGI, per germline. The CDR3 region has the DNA TGTGCCAGCTCGGCTAATGAAAAACTGTTTTTT. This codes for CASSANEKLFF.

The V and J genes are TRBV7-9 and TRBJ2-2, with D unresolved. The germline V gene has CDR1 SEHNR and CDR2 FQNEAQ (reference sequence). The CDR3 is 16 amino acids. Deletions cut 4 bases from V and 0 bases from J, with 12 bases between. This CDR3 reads CASSSFGQSNTGELFF. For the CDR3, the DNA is TGTGCCAGCAGCTCGTTCGGGCAGTCGAACACCGGGGAGCTGTTTTTT.

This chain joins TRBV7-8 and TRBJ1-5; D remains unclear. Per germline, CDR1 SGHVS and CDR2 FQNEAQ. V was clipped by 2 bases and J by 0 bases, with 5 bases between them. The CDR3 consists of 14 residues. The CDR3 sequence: CASSLSDSNQPQHF. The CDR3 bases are TGTGCCAGCAGCTTATCTGATAGCAATCAGCCCCAGCATTTT.

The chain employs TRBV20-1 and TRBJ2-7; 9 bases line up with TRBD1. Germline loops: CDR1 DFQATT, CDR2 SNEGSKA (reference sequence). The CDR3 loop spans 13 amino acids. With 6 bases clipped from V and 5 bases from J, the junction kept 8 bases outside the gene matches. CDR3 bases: TGCAGTGCCAAAGACAGGGGGTTCCACGAGCAGTACTTC. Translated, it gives CSAKDRGFHEQYF.

The CDR3 region has the DNA TGCGCCAGCAGTGGGGGGATGGACACTGAAGCTTTCTTT. Translated, it gives CASSGGMDTEAFF. V and J are TRBV5-1 and TRBJ1-1; tentatively, D is TRBD1 (5 bases). CDR1 is SGHRS, CDR2 YFSETQ, per germline. The CDR3 runs to 13 residues. The ends were cut back, 5 bases at V and 3 bases at J, with 11 bases in the middle.

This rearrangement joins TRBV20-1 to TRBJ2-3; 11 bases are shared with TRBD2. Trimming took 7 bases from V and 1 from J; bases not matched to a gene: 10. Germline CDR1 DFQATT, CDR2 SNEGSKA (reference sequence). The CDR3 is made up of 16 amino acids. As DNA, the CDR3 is TGCAGTGGTACTAGCGGGGGCGCCTGGGGCACAGATACGCAGTATTTT. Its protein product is CSGTSGGAWGTDTQYF.

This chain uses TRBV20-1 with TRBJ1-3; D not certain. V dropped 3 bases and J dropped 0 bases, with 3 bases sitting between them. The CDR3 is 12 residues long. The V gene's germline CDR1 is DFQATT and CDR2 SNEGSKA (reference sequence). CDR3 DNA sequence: TGCAGTGCTAGGGGCTCTGGAAACACCATATATTTT. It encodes CSARGSGNTIYF.

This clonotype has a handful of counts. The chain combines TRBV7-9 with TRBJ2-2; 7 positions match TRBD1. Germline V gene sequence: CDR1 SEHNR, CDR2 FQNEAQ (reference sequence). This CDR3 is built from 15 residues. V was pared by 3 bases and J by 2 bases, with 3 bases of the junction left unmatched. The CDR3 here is CASSFRDSNTGELFF. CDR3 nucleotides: TGTGCCAGCAGCTTCCGGGACAGCAACACCGGGGAGCTGTTTTTT.

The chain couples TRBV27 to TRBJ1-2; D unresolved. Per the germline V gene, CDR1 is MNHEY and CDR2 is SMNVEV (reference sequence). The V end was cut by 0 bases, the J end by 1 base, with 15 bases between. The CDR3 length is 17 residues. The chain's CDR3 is CASSLSGVSELNYGYTF. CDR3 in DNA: TGTGCCAGCAGTTTATCGGGAGTCTCAGAACTTAACTATGGCTACACCTTC.

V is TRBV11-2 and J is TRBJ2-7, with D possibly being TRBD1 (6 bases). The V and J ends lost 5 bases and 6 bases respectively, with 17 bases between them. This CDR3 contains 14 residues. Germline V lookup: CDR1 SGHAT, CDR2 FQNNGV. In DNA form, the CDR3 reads TGTGCCAGCAGCCAAGTTTGGGGGCCGGGCGAGCAGTACTTC. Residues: CASSQVWGPGEQYF.

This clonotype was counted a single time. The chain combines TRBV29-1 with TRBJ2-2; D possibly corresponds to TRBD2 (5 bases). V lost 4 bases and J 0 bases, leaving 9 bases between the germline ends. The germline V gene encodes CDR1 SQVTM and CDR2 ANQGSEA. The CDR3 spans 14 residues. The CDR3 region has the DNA TGCAGCGTTGGTCGGACTTCGAACACCGGGGAGCTGTTTTTT. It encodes CSVGRTSNTGELFF.

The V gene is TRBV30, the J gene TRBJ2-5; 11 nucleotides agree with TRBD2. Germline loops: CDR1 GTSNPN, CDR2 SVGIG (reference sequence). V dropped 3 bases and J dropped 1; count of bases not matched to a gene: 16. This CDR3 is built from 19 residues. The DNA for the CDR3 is TGTGCCTGGAGGGGCCGTACGGCTAGCGGGGGGTTCGGCCAAGAGACCCAGTACTTC. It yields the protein CAWRGRTASGGFGQETQYF.

CDR3 DNA sequence: TGTGCCAGCAGCTTACACATCGGCGGGGAGACCCAGTACTTC. Translating gives CASSLHIGGETQYF. V gene TRBV7-8 combines with J gene TRBJ2-5; D may be TRBD2 (5 bases). The germline CDR1 and CDR2 sequences are SGHVS and FQNEAQ. V was cut by 2 bases and J by 5 bases, with 12 bases left in between. The CDR3 length is 14 residues.

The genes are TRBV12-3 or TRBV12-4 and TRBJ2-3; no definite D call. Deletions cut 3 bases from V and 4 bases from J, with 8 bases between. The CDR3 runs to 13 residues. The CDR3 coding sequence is TGTGCCAGCAGTTTCTCGGCTTCAGATACGCAGTATTTT. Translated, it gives CASSFSASDTQYF.

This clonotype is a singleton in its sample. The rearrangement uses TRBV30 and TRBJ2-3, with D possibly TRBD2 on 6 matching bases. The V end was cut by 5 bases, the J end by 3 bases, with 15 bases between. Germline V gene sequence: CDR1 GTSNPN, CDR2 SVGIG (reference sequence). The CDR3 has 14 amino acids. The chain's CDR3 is CAWGNGGITDTQYF. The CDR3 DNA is TGTGCCTGGGGAAATGGGGGGATTACAGATACGCAGTATTTT.

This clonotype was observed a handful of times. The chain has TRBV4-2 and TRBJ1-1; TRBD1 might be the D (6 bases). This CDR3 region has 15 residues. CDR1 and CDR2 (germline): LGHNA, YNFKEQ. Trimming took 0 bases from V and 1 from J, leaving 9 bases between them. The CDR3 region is CASSQEQGENTEAFF. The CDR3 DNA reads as TGTGCCAGCAGCCAAGAACAGGGCGAGAACACTGAAGCTTTCTTT.

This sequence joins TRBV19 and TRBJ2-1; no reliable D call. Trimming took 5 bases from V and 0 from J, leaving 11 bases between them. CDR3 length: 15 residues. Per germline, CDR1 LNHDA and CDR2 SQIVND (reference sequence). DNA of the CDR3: TGTGCCAGTAGTTCCTCCAGGAGCTCCTACAATGAGCAGTTCTTC. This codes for CASSSSRSSYNEQFF.

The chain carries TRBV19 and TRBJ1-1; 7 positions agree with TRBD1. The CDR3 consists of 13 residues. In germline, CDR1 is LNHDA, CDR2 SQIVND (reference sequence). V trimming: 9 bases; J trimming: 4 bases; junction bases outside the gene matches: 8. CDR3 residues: CASRGPGGTEAFF. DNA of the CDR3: TGTGCCAGCAGGGGTCCAGGGGGCACTGAAGCTTTCTTT.

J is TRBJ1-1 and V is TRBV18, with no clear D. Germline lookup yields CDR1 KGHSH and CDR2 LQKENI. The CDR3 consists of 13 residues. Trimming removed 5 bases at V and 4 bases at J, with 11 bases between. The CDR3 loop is CASSTEPATEAFF. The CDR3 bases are TGTGCCAGCTCAACGGAGCCGGCCACTGAAGCTTTCTTT.